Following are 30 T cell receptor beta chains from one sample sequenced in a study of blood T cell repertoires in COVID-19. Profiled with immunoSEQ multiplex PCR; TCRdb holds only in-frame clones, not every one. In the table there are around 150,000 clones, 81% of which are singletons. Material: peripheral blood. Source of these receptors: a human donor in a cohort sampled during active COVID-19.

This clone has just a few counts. CDR3 coding DNA: TGTGCCAGCAGGAGCGGGGGGGGGCCCTACGAGCAGTACTTC. Translation gives CASRSGGGPYEQYF. The chain links TRBV6-5 to TRBJ2-7, with 10 bases identical to TRBD2. Germline trimming cut 6 bases from V and 2 bases from J; bases unmatched to any gene: 4. Germline V gene lookup returns CDR1 MNHEY and CDR2 SVGAGI. CDR3 length: 14 amino acids.

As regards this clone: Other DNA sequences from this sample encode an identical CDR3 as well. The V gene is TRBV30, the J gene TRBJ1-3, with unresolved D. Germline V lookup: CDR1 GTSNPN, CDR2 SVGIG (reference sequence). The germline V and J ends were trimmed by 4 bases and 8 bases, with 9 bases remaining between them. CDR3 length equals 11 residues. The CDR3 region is CAWTPRDTIYF. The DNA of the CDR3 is TGTGCCTGGACCCCCCGTGACACCATATATTTT.

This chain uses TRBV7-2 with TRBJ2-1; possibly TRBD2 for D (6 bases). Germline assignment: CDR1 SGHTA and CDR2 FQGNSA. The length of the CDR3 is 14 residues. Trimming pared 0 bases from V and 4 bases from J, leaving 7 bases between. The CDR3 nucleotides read TGTGCCAGCAGCTTAGCGGGAGGATACAATGAGCAGTTCTTC. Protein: CASSLAGGYNEQFF.

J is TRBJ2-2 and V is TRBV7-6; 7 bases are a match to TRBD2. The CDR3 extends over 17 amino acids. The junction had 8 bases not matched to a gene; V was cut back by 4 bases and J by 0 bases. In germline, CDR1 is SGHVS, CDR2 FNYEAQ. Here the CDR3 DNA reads TGTGCCAGCAGCTACTCTAGCGGAGGCGCGAACACCGGGGAGCTGTTTTTT. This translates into CASSYSSGGANTGELFF.

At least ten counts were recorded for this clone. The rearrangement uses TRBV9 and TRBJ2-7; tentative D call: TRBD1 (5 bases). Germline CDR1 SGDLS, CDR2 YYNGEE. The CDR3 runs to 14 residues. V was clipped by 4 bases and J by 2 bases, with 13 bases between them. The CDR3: CASSLQGSTYEQYF. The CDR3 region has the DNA TGTGCCAGCAGCCTTCAGGGATCAACCTACGAGCAGTACTTC.

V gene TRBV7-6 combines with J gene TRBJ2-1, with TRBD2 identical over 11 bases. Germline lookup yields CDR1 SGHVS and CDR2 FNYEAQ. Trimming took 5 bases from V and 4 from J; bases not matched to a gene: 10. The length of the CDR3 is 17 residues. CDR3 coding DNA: TGTGCCAGCAGCAAGCCCATAGCGGGAGGGCAGTACAATGAGCAGTTCTTC. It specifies CASSKPIAGGQYNEQFF. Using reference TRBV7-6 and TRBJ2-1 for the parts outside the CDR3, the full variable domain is GAGVSQSPRYKVTKRGQDVALRCDPISGHVSLYWYRQALGQGPEFLTYFNYEAQQDKSGLPNDRFSAERPEGSISTLTIQRTEQRDSAMYRCASSKPIAGGQYNEQFFGPGTRLTVL.

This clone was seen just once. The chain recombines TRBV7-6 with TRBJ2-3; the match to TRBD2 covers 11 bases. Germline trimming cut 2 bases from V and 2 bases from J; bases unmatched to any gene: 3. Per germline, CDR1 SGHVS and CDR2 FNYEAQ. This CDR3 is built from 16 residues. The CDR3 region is CASSLTSGGPTDTQYF. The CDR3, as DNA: TGTGCCAGCAGCTTAACTAGCGGGGGTCCCACAGATACGCAGTATTTT. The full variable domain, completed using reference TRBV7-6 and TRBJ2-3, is GAGVSQSPRYKVTKRGQDVALRCDPISGHVSLYWYRQALGQGPEFLTYFNYEAQQDKSGLPNDRFSAERPEGSISTLTIQRTEQRDSAMYRCASSLTSGGPTDTQYFGPGTRLTVL.

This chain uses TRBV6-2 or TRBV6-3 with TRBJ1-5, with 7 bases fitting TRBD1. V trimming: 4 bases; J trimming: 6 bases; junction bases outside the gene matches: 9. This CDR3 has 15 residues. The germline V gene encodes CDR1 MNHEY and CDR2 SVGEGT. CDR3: CASSSTRTGLQPQHF. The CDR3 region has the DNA TGTGCCAGCAGTTCTACGAGGACAGGCCTTCAGCCCCAGCATTTT.

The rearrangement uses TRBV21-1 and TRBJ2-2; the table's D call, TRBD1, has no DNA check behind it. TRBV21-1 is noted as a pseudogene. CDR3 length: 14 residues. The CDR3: CASGTGSPERELFF. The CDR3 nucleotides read TGTGCCAGCGGGACAGGGTCCCCAGAAAGGGAGCTGTTTTTT.

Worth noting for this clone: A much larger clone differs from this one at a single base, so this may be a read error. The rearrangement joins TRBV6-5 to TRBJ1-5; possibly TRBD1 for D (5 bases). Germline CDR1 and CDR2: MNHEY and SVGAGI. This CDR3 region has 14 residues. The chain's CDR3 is CANSLPGVNQPQHF. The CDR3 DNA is TGTGCCAACAGTCTCCCGGGGGTCAATCAGCCCCAGCATTTT.

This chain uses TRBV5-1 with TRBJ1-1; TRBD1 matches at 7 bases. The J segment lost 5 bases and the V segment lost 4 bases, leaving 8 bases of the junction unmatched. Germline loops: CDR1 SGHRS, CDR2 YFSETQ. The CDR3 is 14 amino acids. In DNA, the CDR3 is TGCGCCAGCAGCGTGGACAGGTTACGGACTGAAGCTTTCTTT. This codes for CASSVDRLRTEAFF.

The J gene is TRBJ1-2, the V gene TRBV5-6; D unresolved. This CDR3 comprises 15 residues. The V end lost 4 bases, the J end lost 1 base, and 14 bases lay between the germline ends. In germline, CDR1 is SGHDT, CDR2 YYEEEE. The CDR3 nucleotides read TGTGCCAGCAGCCCCCCCGGTTCCTATAACTATGGCTACACCTTC. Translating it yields CASSPPGSYNYGYTF.

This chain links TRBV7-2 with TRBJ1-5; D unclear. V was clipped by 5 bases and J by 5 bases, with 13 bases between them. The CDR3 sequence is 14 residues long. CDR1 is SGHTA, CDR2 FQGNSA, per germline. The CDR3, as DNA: TGTGCCAGCAGCCTCACTCGCGGCGATCAGCCCCAGCATTTT. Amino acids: CASSLTRGDQPQHF.

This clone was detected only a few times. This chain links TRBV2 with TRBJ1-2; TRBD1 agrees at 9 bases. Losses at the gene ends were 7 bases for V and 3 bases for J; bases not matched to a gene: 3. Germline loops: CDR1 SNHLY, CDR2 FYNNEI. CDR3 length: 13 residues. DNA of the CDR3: TGTGCCAGCAACCGGGACAGGGACTATGGCTACACCTTC. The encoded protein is CASNRDRDYGYTF.

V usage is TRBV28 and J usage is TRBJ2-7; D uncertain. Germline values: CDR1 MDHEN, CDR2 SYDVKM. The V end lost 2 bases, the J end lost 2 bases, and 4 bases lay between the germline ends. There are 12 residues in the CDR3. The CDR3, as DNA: TGTGCCAGCAGTTTACAGACCTACGAGCAGTACTTC. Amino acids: CASSLQTYEQYF.

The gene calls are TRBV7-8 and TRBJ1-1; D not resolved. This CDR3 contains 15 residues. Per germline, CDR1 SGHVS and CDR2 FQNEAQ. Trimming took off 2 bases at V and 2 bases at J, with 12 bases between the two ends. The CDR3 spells CASSLREDANTEAFF. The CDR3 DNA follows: TGTGCCAGCAGCTTAAGGGAGGACGCTAACACTGAAGCTTTCTTT.

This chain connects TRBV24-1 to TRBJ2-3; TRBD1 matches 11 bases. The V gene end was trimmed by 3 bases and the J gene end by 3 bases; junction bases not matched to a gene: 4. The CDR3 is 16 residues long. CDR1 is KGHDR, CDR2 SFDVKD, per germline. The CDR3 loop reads CATSDPGQGATDTQYF. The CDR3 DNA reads TGTGCCACCAGTGATCCAGGACAGGGGGCTACAGATACGCAGTATTTT.

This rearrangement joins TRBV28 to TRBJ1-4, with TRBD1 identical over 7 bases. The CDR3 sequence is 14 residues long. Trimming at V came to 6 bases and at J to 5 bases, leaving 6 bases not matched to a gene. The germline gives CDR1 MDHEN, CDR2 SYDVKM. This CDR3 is CASRAGGANEKLFF. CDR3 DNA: TGTGCCAGCAGAGCAGGGGGAGCCAATGAAAAACTGTTTTTT.

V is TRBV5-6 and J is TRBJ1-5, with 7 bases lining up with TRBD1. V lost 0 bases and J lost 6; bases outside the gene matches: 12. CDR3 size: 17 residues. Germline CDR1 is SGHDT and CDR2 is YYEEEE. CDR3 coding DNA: TGTGCCAGCAGCTTGGTCAGGGGGGCCTTGGTGACTCAGCCCCAGCATTTT. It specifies CASSLVRGALVTQPQHF.

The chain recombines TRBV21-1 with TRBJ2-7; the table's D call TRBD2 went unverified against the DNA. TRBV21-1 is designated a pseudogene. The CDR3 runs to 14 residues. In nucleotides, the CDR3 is TGTGCCAGCAGTTCACTAGCGGGGGCCTACGAGCAGTACTTC. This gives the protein CASSSLAGAYEQYF.

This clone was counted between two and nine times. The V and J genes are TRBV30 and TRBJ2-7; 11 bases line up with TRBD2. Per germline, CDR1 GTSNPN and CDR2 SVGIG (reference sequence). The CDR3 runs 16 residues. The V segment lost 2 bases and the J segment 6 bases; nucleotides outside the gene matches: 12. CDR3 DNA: TGTGCCTGGAGTTTTAGCGGGAGGGGCGTCGGCGCCGAGCAGTACTTC. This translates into CAWSFSGRGVGAEQYF.

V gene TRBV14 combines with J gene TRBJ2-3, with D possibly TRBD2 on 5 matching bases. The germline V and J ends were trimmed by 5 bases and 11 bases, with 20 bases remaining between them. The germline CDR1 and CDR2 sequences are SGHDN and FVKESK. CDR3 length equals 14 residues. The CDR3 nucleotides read TGTGCCAGCAGCTCCATGGGAGCCTCAGGAGAGCAGTATTTT. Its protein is CASSSMGASGEQYF. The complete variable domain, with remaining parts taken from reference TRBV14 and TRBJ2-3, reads EAGVTQFPSHSVIEKGQTVTLRCDPISGHDNLYWYRRVMGKEIKFLLHFVKESKQDESGMPNNRFLAERTGGTYSTLKVQPAELEDSGVYFCASSSMGASGEQYFGPGTRLTVL.

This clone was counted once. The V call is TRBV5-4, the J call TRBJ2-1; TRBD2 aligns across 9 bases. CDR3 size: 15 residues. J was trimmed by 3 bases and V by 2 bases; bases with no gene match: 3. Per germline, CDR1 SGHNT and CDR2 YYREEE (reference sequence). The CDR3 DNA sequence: TGTGCCAGCAGCTTTAGCGGGGGTCTCTACAATGAGCAGTTCTTC. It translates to CASSFSGGLYNEQFF.

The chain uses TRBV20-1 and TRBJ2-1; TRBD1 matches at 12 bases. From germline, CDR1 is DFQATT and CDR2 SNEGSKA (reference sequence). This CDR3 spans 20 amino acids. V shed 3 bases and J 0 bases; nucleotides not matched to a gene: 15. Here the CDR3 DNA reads TGCAGTGCTAGTGCTCCCCCGGGACAGGGGGCCCCCGGCTCCTACAATGAGCAGTTCTTC. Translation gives CSASAPPGQGAPGSYNEQFF.

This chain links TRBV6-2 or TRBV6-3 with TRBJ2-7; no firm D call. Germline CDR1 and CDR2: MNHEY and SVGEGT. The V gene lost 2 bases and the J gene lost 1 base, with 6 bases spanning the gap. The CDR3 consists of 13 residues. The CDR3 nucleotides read TGTGCCAGCAGTTACGATAGATCCTACGAGCAGTACTTC. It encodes CASSYDRSYEQYF.

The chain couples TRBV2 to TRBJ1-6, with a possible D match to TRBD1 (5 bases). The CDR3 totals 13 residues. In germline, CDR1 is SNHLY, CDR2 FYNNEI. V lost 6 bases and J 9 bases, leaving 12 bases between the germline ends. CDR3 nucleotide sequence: TGTGCCAGCAGGGGGGACGGGGGTTCACCCCTCCACTTT. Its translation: CASRGDGGSPLHF.

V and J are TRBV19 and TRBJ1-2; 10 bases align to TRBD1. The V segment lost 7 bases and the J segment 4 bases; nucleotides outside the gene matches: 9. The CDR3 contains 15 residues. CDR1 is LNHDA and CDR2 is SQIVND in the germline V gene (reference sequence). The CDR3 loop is CASTGQGTFFYGYTF. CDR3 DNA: TGTGCCAGTACGGGACAGGGGACTTTTTTCTATGGCTACACCTTC.

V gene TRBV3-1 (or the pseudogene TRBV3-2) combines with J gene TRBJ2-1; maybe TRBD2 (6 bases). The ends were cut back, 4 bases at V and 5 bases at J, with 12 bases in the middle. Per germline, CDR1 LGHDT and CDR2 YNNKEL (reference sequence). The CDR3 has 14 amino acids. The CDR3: CASSRGGRHNEQFF. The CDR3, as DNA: TGTGCCAGCAGCCGTGGGGGGAGACACAATGAGCAGTTCTTC.

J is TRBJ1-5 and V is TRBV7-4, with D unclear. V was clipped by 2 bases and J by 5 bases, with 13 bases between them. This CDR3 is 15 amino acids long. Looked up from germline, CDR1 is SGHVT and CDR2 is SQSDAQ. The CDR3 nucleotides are TGTGCCAGCAGCTTACCCCCGGTCACTGATCAGCCCCAGCATTTT. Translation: CASSLPPVTDQPQHF.

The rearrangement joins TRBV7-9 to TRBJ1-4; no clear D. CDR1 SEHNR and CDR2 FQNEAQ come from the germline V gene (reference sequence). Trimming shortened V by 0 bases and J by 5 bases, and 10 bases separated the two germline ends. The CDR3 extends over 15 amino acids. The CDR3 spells CASSLAVLPNEKLFF. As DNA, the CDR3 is TGTGCCAGCAGCTTAGCCGTTCTCCCGAATGAAAAACTGTTTTTT. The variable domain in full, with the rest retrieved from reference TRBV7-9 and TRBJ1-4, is DTGVSQNPRHKITKRGQNVTFRCDPISEHNRLYWYRQTLGQGPEFLTYFQNEAQLEKSRLLSDRFSAERPKGSFSTLEIQRTEQGDSAMYLCASSLAVLPNEKLFFGSGTQLSVL.